This TCR beta chain comes out of a study of T-cell memory formation after mild COVID-19 (TCRdb year 2021). For the study in its entirety: TCR sequence clusters from the two donors were largely donor specific. Two young, previously healthy adult volunteers made up the cohort, one male and one female. In a couple of donors, T-cell clones that expanded and contracted after mild COVID-19 were followed by sequencing TCRalpha and TCRbeta repertoires longitudinally. Summary of the overall study and its limitations: Contracting CD4+ clones were found mainly in CM and EM memory subsets, while CD8+ clones were enriched in EMRA. The second-wave clones that peaked on day 37 were not confirmed to be SARS-CoV-2 specific. Clones that contracted from day 15 to 85 showed balanced CD4/CD8 phenotypes, whereas a second wave of clones that expanded from day 15 to 37 leaned towards CD4+. Only a couple of mild cases were covered in the study, and larger cohorts including severe cases with pre-infection samples were considered necessary. The detection of some responding clones in pre-infection memory suggests that pre-existing cross-reactive memory T cells joined the SARS-CoV-2 response.

PBMCs were isolated by Ficoll-Paque density gradient centrifugation. On this clonotype itself: Its antigen is still unknown. Per-base quality was not reported, and no clone a single base away is much larger than it.

TCRdb records Illumina NovaSeq 6000 as the sequencer. Using 5'RACE with constant-segment primers, TCRalpha and TCRbeta cDNA libraries were constructed, with sample barcodes and unique molecular identifiers added in the process. Trizol reagent was used to extract RNA from every sample. The libraries were amplified in two PCR steps, and the second step added a second sample barcode and Illumina TruSeq adapters. Sequencing of the libraries was done on an Illumina NovaSeq, producing 2 x 150 bp paired-end reads. The original pipeline was this. Demultiplexing of reads and collapsing into UMI-guided consensus sequences were performed with migec v1.2.7. Using mixcr v2.1.11, the UMI consensuses were aligned to TRA and TRB V and J templates and assembled into clonotypes. Clonotypes were classified as expanded or contracted when called significant by both edgeR and NoisET, with noise models trained on biological replicates. For edgeR calls, a false discovery rate-adjusted p below 0.01 and a log2 fold-change threshold of 1 were applied. As an exploratory analysis of dynamics, PCA with hierarchical clustering was applied to max-normalized trajectories of the 1000 most abundant clonotypes. Separately sequenced CD4+ and CD8+ repertoires were used to assign the CD4 or CD8 phenotype of responding clones. TCRdb passed the public sequencing reads through fastp at Q25 and MiXCR, retaining productive beta sequences. Each CDR3 protein gets just one entry, which takes the most common genes and DNA from the rows behind it. The V and J calls follow TCRdb's processing rather than the paper's. For this sample there are about 200,000 distinct CDR3 sequences; 7.5% to 10% appear just once. The ten largest account for 3.5% of the sample.

The CDR3 holds 15 amino acids from the cysteine to the phenylalanine. Left in the record is the CDR3 DNA by itself, 45 bases read in frame from the first base. Trimming accounts for 4 bases at V and 6 bases at J, while the number of junction bases matched to no gene is 8. From a lookup of the germline V gene, CDR1 and CDR2 are SGHTA and FQGNSA. The clonotype originates from a man aged 18 to 29 who had mild COVID-19 (a few samples of this study predate the infection). The sample titles of this study are shuffled in the database, so cell type and time point are left out; the donor was told from shared clones. The rearrangement combines TRBV7-2 with TRBJ1-4; 7 bases in the middle match TRBD1. Sequenced input: PBMCs or a T cell subset sorted from them (not recorded which). The CDR3 sequence is CASSSRQGSDEKLFF. The bases are TGTGCCAGCAGCTCCCGACAGGGTAGTGATGAAAAACTGTTTTTT.